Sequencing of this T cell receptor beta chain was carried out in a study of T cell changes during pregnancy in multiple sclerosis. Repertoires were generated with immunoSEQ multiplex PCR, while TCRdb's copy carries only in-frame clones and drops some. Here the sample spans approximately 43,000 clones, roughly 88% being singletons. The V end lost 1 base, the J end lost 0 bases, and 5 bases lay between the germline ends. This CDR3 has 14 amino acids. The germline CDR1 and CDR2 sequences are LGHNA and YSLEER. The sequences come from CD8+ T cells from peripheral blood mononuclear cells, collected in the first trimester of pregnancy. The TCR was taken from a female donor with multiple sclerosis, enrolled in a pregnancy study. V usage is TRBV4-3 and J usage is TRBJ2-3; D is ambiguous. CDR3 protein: CASSQGGSTDTQYF. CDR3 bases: TGCGCCAGCAGCCAAGGAGGTAGCACAGATACGCAGTATTTT.